These 18 T cell receptor beta chains were all obtained from the same sample, sequenced in a study of cytomegalovirus exposure and HLA in healthy donors. The study ran its PCR with 60 Vbeta and 13 Jbeta primers. Measured with immunoSEQ multiplex PCR; TCRdb has only the in-frame clones, and not every one. Of about 140,000 clones in the sample, over 60% are singletons; the top ten hold 1% to 1.5%. Sequencing was performed on PBMCs. The receptors come from a male donor in good health and CMV-seropositive.

The chain has TRBV5-4 and TRBJ2-3; 8 bases align to TRBD2. This CDR3 region has 15 residues. The J segment lost 5 bases and the V segment lost 4 bases, leaving 9 bases of the junction unmatched. Germline CDR1 reads SGHNT; CDR2 reads YYREEE (reference sequence). The CDR3 region has the DNA TGTGCCAGCAGCGATCCTTCGGCGGGGGGAGATACGCAGTATTTT. It translates to CASSDPSAGGDTQYF.

The genes are TRBV19 and TRBJ2-7; no reliable D call. CDR3 length: 15 amino acids. CDR1 and CDR2 from the germline V gene are LNHDA and SQIVND (reference sequence). V was pared by 3 bases and J by 5 bases, with 17 bases between. The CDR3, as DNA: TGTGCCAGTAGTATTTCCGTTCGGCCGGCGGACGAGCAGTACTTC. This translates into CASSISVRPADEQYF.

CDR3 sequence: CASSQQGEDYGYTF. In DNA form, the CDR3 reads TGCGCCAGCAGCCAACAGGGGGAGGACTATGGCTACACCTTC. The chain links TRBV4-3 to TRBJ1-2; 7 nucleotides agree with TRBD1. Germline trimming cut 2 bases from V and 3 bases from J; bases unmatched to any gene: 3. CDR1 is LGHNA and CDR2 is YSLEER in the germline V gene. The CDR3 is 14 residues long.

This chain joins TRBV6-1 and TRBJ2-7; weak D call: TRBD1 (6 bases). Trimming took 10 bases from V and 2 from J, leaving 18 bases between them. The CDR3 covers 14 residues. From germline, CDR1 is MNHNS and CDR2 SASEGT. In nucleotides, the CDR3 is TGTGCCACCATCTCCGCAGGGGAGCCCTACGAGCAGTACTTC. Encoded protein: CATISAGEPYEQYF.

The rearrangement links TRBV4-1 to TRBJ2-3, with 9 bases lining up with TRBD2. Per the germline V gene, CDR1 is MGHRA and CDR2 is YSYEKL. The CDR3 runs to 17 residues. J gave up 3 bases and V 5 bases, and 12 bases lay outside the gene matches. CDR3 region: CASSFEGRLAGTDTQYF. The CDR3 region has the DNA TGCGCCAGCAGCTTCGAGGGTCGTCTAGCGGGAACAGATACGCAGTATTTT.

Comments on this clone: No conserved phenylalanine or tryptophan is present at the end of the CDR3, so a read error is the likely explanation. No DNA is shown, since the ends of the CDR3 on it are uncertain; the CDR3 is the one TCRdb lists. V and J are TRBV6-4 and TRBJ1-4; TRBD1 is taken as the D call from the table, unchecked against the DNA. Germline V gene sequence: CDR1 MRHNA, CDR2 SNTAGT. The CDR3 extends over 10 residues, inclusive of both ends. CDR3 region: CASSEMGQLV.

The rearrangement joins TRBV28 to TRBJ2-1, with 7 bases fitting TRBD2. The CDR3 has 15 residues. Germline-derived CDR1 and CDR2 are MDHEN and SYDVKM. Germline trimming cut 6 bases from V and 0 bases from J; bases unmatched to any gene: 5. Here the CDR3 reads CASRGGTASYNEQFF. CDR3 in DNA: TGTGCCAGCAGGGGGGGGACGGCCTCCTACAATGAGCAGTTCTTC.

The chain uses TRBV12-5 and TRBJ2-1; 9 bases line up with TRBD2. In germline, CDR1 is LGHNT, CDR2 FRNRAP. The CDR3 covers 14 residues. V dropped 6 bases and J dropped 9; count of bases not matched to a gene: 9. The DNA for the CDR3 is TGTGCTAGTGGGGGGACTAGCTCTCTAGGTGAGCAGTTCTTC. Amino acids: CASGGTSSLGEQFF. Drawing the rest from reference TRBV12-5 and TRBJ2-1, the complete variable domain is DARVTQTPRHKVTEMGQEVTMRCQPILGHNTVFWYRQTMMQGLELLAYFRNRAPLDDSGMPKDRFSAEMPDATLATLKIQPSEPRDSAVYFCASGGTSSLGEQFFGPGTRLTVL.

This sequence joins TRBV6-1 and TRBJ2-7; D remains unclear. Deletions cut 4 bases from V and 3 bases from J, with 7 bases between. The germline V gene has CDR1 MNHNS and CDR2 SASEGT. CDR3 size: 12 residues. DNA for the CDR3: TGTGCCAGCAGTGGACAAATCTACGAGCAGTACTTC. This gives the protein CASSGQIYEQYF.

This chain connects TRBV2 to TRBJ2-5, with TRBD2 matching over 14 bases. The CDR3 spans 14 residues. J was trimmed by 5 bases and V by 6 bases; bases with no gene match: 2. Germline V gives CDR1 SNHLY, CDR2 FYNNEI. The CDR3 DNA is TGTGCCAGCAGCGGGACTAGCGGGGGTGAGACCCAGTACTTC. This codes for CASSGTSGGETQYF. Based on the CDR3 plus reference TRBV2 and TRBJ2-5, the full variable domain is EPEVTQTPSHQVTQMGQEVILRCVPISNHLYFYWYRQILGQKVEFLVSFYNNEISEKSEIFDDQFSVERPDGSNFTLKIRSTKLEDSAMYFCASSGTSGGETQYFGPGTRLLVL.

V is TRBV7-9 and J is TRBJ2-1; 8 nucleotides match TRBD2. CDR3 length equals 18 residues. CDR1 is SEHNR and CDR2 is FQNEAQ in the germline V gene (reference sequence). With 0 bases clipped from V and 8 bases from J, the junction kept 15 bases outside the gene matches. The CDR3 DNA is TGTGCCAGCAGCTTAGCCGTCGTGGGCGGGAGGACGGTCGATGAGCAGTTCTTC. It translates to CASSLAVVGGRTVDEQFF.

This chain's CDR3 is CASRRIAGGSYEQYF. The CDR3 DNA sequence: TGTGCCAGCAGGCGAATAGCGGGGGGGTCCTACGAGCAGTACTTC. This rearrangement joins TRBV6-6 to TRBJ2-7; 11 bases map to TRBD2. The germline CDR1 and CDR2 sequences are MNHNY and SVGAGI (reference sequence). V shed 6 bases and J 1 base; nucleotides not matched to a gene: 5. The CDR3 covers 15 residues.

The chain uses TRBV5-1 and TRBJ2-5; 13 bases map to TRBD2. Trimming cost V 4 bases and J 5 bases; bases outside gene matches: 8. The CDR3 runs 16 residues. Germline V gene data show CDR1 as SGHRS and CDR2 as YFSETQ. CDR3 DNA: TGCGCCAGCAGCAGGGGGACTAGCGGGGTCCTGGAGACCCAGTACTTC. It is translated as CASSRGTSGVLETQYF.

The chain has TRBV19 and TRBJ1-5, with TRBD1 as a possible D gene (5 bases). This CDR3 is 12 amino acids long. The V gene lost 5 bases and the J gene lost 9 bases, with 11 bases spanning the gap. From germline, CDR1 is LNHDA and CDR2 SQIVND (reference sequence). The CDR3 loop reads CASSAPGGPQHF. In nucleotides, the CDR3 is TGTGCCAGTAGTGCACCCGGGGGGCCCCAGCATTTT.

This clone was counted a single time. The chain links TRBV7-9 to TRBJ2-7; 7 nucleotides line up with TRBD2. This CDR3 comprises 14 residues. The trim removed 1 base at V and 4 bases at J, leaving 4 bases unmatched. Germline assignment: CDR1 SEHNR and CDR2 FQNEAQ (reference sequence). The CDR3 loop is CASSLGSGEYEQYF. As DNA, the CDR3 is TGTGCCAGCAGCTTAGGGAGCGGGGAATACGAGCAGTACTTC.

CDR3 nucleotide sequence: TGTGCCAGCAGCGAAGATGGACTAGCGGGGACAGATACGCAGTATTTT. It codes for CASSEDGLAGTDTQYF. The V gene is TRBV13, the J gene TRBJ2-3; 12 bases fit TRBD2. Germline CDR1 PRHDT, CDR2 FYEKMQ (reference sequence). This CDR3 region has 16 residues. V shed 5 bases, J shed 3 bases, and the junction held 6 bases outside the gene matches.

This chain uses TRBV23-1 with TRBJ1-3; a weak D match, TRBD1 (5 bases). TRBV23-1 is classed as an ORF, of uncertain function. This CDR3 is 17 amino acids long. With 8 bases removed from V and 0 bases from J, the gap between germline ends came to 20 bases. CDR3 in amino acids: CASASSYDRSSGNTIYF. Written as DNA, the CDR3 is TGCGCCAGCGCCTCCTCCTATGACAGAAGCTCTGGAAACACCATATATTTT.

This clone was observed a handful of times. The rearrangement links TRBV11-2 to TRBJ2-7; 7 nucleotides agree with TRBD1. This CDR3 comprises 14 residues. The ends lost 0 bases at V and 1 base at J; junction bases unmatched: 0. Germline assignment: CDR1 SGHAT and CDR2 FQNNGV. CDR3 in amino acids: CASSLETGSYEQYF. In nucleotides, the CDR3 is TGTGCCAGCAGCTTAGAGACAGGGTCCTACGAGCAGTACTTC.